The next 10 T cell receptor beta chains were all read from a single sample in a study of T-cell reconstitution after alpha-beta-depleted transplantation in children. The TCRbeta library incorporated unique molecular identifiers. From the PCR reads, TCRdb called clonotypes with MiXCR, one entry per CDR3 protein. This sample has around 600,000 distinct CDR3 sequences, with 10% found just once. This specimen was PBMCs from the stem cell graft donor, taken from the stem cell graft. These receptors came from a human donor who donated a stem cell graft to a child with acute myeloid leukemia.

The chain has TRBV27 and TRBJ2-4; unclear D gene. The ends were cut back, 6 bases at V and 5 bases at J, with 11 bases in the middle. In germline, CDR1 is MNHEY, CDR2 SMNVEV (reference sequence). This CDR3 contains 13 residues. CDR3 DNA: TGTGCCAGCAGAAGACAAAGCGAAAACATTCAGTACTTC. Protein: CASRRQSENIQYF.

This clonotype has more than one count but fewer than ten. The chain combines TRBV7-9 with TRBJ1-1; D might be TRBD1 (5 bases). The ends were cut back, 5 bases at V and 3 bases at J, with 16 bases in the middle. The germline CDR1 and CDR2 sequences are SEHNR and FQNEAQ (reference sequence). The CDR3 is 15 amino acids. The CDR3 loop is CASSIPGFGYTEAFF. The CDR3 DNA is TGTGCCAGCAGCATCCCAGGGTTCGGGTACACTGAAGCTTTCTTT.

The chain carries TRBV2 and TRBJ2-7, with 7 nucleotides matching TRBD2. Germline V lookup: CDR1 SNHLY, CDR2 FYNNEI. The CDR3 extends over 13 amino acids. The chain's CDR3 is CASLVLATYEQYF. Written as DNA, the CDR3 is TGTGCGAGCCTAGTACTAGCGACATACGAGCAGTACTTC.

This clonotype has at least ten counts. This sequence joins TRBV12-3 or TRBV12-4 and TRBJ2-3; D perhaps matches TRBD2 (5 bases). The CDR3 is made up of 15 amino acids. Trimming removed 3 bases at V and 4 bases at J, with 14 bases between. The CDR3 is CASSFSSRTPDTQYF. CDR3 nucleotide sequence: TGTGCCAGCAGTTTTAGTAGCAGGACTCCAGATACGCAGTATTTT.

The genes are TRBV5-1 and TRBJ2-5; either TRBD1 or TRBD2 may fit D (6 bases each). The CDR3 is made up of 14 amino acids. The germline CDR1 and CDR2 sequences are SGHRS and YFSETQ. Trimming took off 5 bases at V and 5 bases at J, with 16 bases between the two ends. The CDR3 sequence: CASRGGLSVETQYF. CDR3 DNA: TGCGCCAGCAGAGGGGGACTGAGCGTGGAGACCCAGTACTTC.

The genes are TRBV20-1 and TRBJ2-5; 15 bases are a match to TRBD2. J lost 4 bases, V lost 3 bases, and 12 bases had no gene match. Germline CDR1 DFQATT, CDR2 SNEGSKA (reference sequence). The CDR3 has 18 residues. CDR3 sequence (DNA): TGCAGTGCTAGTTCCGGGACTAGCGGGAGGATGAAAGGAGAGACCCAGTACTTC. Protein product: CSASSGTSGRMKGETQYF.

J is TRBJ2-5 and V is TRBV2; 7 bases align to TRBD1. Trimming removed 5 bases from V and 2 bases from J; junction bases left unmatched: 2. CDR1 is SNHLY and CDR2 is FYNNEI in the germline V gene. This CDR3 has 13 amino acids. The chain's CDR3 is CASSSTGQETQYF. The DNA of the CDR3 is TGTGCCAGCAGTTCGACAGGGCAAGAGACCCAGTACTTC.

This clonotype was found a few times. J is TRBJ2-2 and V is TRBV15; the match to TRBD2 covers 13 bases. The trim removed 6 bases at V and 2 bases at J, leaving 9 bases unmatched. The CDR3 is 18 amino acids. Germline CDR1 is LNHNV and CDR2 is YYDKDF (reference sequence). The CDR3 bases are TGTGCCACCAGGAGTATCGGGACTAGCGGGATCAACACCGGGGAGCTGTTTTTT. This sequence encodes CATRSIGTSGINTGELFF.

This clonotype was counted at least ten times. The rearrangement joins TRBV12-3 or TRBV12-4 to TRBJ2-1; maybe TRBD2 (6 bases). CDR3 length: 12 amino acids. Trimming took off 6 bases at V and 8 bases at J, with 11 bases between the two ends. The CDR3 sequence: CASRRAGHEQFF. The CDR3 region has the DNA TGTGCCAGCAGAAGAGCGGGCCATGAGCAGTTCTTC.

The sample holds a few counts of this clonotype. V and J are TRBV7-2 and TRBJ2-7, with D maybe TRBD2 (6 bases). Germline V gene lookup returns CDR1 SGHTA and CDR2 FQGNSA. V was trimmed by 0 bases and J by 4 bases, leaving 13 bases between them. The CDR3 is made up of 15 amino acids. In DNA, the CDR3 is TGTGCCAGCAGCTTAGCGGCGGACTATCGATACGAGCAGTACTTC. Amino acid sequence: CASSLAADYRYEQYF. The full variable domain, with the rest looked up from reference TRBV7-2 and TRBJ2-7, is GAGVSQSPSNKVTEKGKDVELRCDPISGHTALYWYRQSLGQGLEFLIYFQGNSAPDKSGLPSDRFSAERTGGSVSTLTIQRTQQEDSAVYLCASSLAADYRYEQYFGPGTRLTVT.